One and the same sample provided the 11 T cell receptor beta chains below, sequenced in a study of T cell clonotyping in hematopoietic cell transplantation. TCRdb's copy holds only in-frame clones and misses some; the assay was immunoSEQ multiplex PCR. The profile shows some 13,000 clones, over 80% of them singletons. The sample's time point: recipient sample about 28 days before transplant, after cytoreduction. This sample comprised peripheral blood mononuclear cells, obtained before stem cell transplant. The receptors shown here come from a man aged 60 to 75 with acute myeloid leukemia. Some clones in this sample may be carry-over from other donors' samples.

V is TRBV15 and J is TRBJ2-2; 12 bases line up with TRBD2. J lost 5 bases, V lost 1 base, and 8 bases had no gene match. The CDR3 runs 18 residues. The V gene's germline CDR1 is LNHNV and CDR2 YYDKDF (reference sequence). The CDR3 sequence: CATSRGRLAGGRTGELFF. In nucleotides, the CDR3 is TGTGCCACCAGCAGAGGGAGGCTAGCGGGGGGGCGAACCGGGGAGCTGTTTTTT.

This chain uses TRBV6-6 with TRBJ2-5; TRBD2 agrees at 8 bases. The CDR3 runs 16 residues. Germline values: CDR1 MNHNY, CDR2 SVGAGI (reference sequence). V shed 7 bases and J 2 bases; nucleotides not matched to a gene: 12. Here the CDR3 DNA reads TGTGCCAGCACAGGGGACGTGCGGGGGGCTCAAGAGACCCAGTACTTC. This gives the protein CASTGDVRGAQETQYF.

The chain links TRBV27 to TRBJ1-1; no firm D call. The CDR3 spans 16 residues. Per the germline V gene, CDR1 is MNHEY and CDR2 is SMNVEV (reference sequence). Between the trimmed V and J ends, which lost 2 bases and 0 bases, there was a span of 13 bases. In DNA form, the CDR3 reads TGTGCCAGCAGTTTACAACTACGTGGGGTGAACACTGAAGCTTTCTTT. This encodes CASSLQLRGVNTEAFF.

The V gene is TRBV27, the J gene TRBJ2-3; D could derive from TRBD1 or TRBD2 (6 bases each). This CDR3 region has 14 residues. Germline V gene sequence: CDR1 MNHEY, CDR2 SMNVEV (reference sequence). Trimming left V 9 bases short and J 0 bases short, with 13 bases between. CDR3 coding DNA: TGTGCCAGTTCCGGGGGCGTAAGCACAGATACGCAGTATTTT. This codes for CASSGGVSTDTQYF.

Here the CDR3 DNA reads TGTGCCAGCAGCGGGGGGCCGGGCACTGAAGCTTTCTTT. Translation: CASSGGPGTEAFF. This chain joins TRBV9 and TRBJ1-1, with D perhaps TRBD1 (6 bases). V lost 3 bases to trimming and J lost 4 bases, with 10 bases between them. The CDR3 is made up of 13 amino acids. Germline V CDR1 and CDR2: SGDLS, YYNGEE.

This chain links TRBV4-2 with TRBJ1-5; D unresolved. The CDR3 extends over 13 amino acids. Per the germline V gene, CDR1 is LGHNA and CDR2 is YNFKEQ. V lost 0 bases and J 10 bases, leaving 10 bases between the germline ends. CDR3 protein: CASSQDRTAPQHF. The DNA of the CDR3 is TGTGCCAGCAGCCAAGATCGAACAGCTCCCCAGCATTTT.

The chain has TRBV4-2 and TRBJ2-7; 7 bases map to TRBD1. The CDR3 is 15 residues long. J gave up 0 bases and V 4 bases, and 6 bases lay outside the gene matches. Germline CDR1 is LGHNA and CDR2 is YNFKEQ. This chain's CDR3 is CASSPQGINSYEQYF. The CDR3 DNA reads TGTGCCAGCAGCCCACAGGGGATAAACTCCTACGAGCAGTACTTC.

The rearrangement links TRBV14 to TRBJ2-7, with D perhaps TRBD1 (6 bases). V dropped 1 base and J dropped 6 bases, with 19 bases sitting between them. CDR1 SGHDN and CDR2 FVKESK come from the germline V gene. The CDR3 has 16 residues. For the CDR3, the DNA is TGTGCCAGCAGCCAAGTGGTATTTGGGGGCAGGGGCGAGCAGTACTTC. Amino acids: CASSQVVFGGRGEQYF.

The chain combines TRBV10-3 with TRBJ1-4; 7 bases agree with TRBD1. CDR3 length: 13 amino acids. Germline assignment: CDR1 ENHRY and CDR2 SYGVKD. With V trimmed by 8 bases and J by 5 bases, 5 bases remained unmatched. The CDR3 sequence: CAISTGQNEKLFF. Here the CDR3 DNA reads TGTGCCATCTCGACAGGGCAAAATGAAAAACTGTTTTTT.

The chain uses TRBV29-1 and TRBJ2-1, with TRBD2 identical over 11 bases. Germline CDR1 and CDR2: SQVTM and ANQGSEA. This CDR3 region has 17 residues. Unmatched junction bases numbered 12, after V lost 0 bases and J lost 8 bases. This CDR3 is CSVEDFASGGPRDEQFF. In DNA form, the CDR3 reads TGCAGCGTTGAAGATTTCGCTAGCGGGGGGCCCCGGGATGAGCAGTTCTTC.

This clone was counted only a few times. The J gene is TRBJ2-1, the V gene TRBV2, with no clear D. There are 12 residues in the CDR3. Deletions cut 6 bases from V and 7 bases from J, with 10 bases between. Germline lookup yields CDR1 SNHLY and CDR2 FYNNEI. The CDR3 spells CASRGRANEQFF. The CDR3 bases are TGTGCCAGCAGGGGTAGGGCGAATGAGCAGTTCTTC.